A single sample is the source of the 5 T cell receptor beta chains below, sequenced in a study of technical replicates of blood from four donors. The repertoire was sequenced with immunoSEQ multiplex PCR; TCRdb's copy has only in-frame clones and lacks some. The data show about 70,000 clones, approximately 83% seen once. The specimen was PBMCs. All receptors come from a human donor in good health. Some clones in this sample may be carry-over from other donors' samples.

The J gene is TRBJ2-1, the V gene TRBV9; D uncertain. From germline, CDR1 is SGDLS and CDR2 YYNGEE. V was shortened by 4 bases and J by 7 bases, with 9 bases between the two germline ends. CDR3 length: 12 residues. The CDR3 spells CASSPRFNEQFF. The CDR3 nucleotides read TGTGCCAGCAGCCCCCGGTTTAATGAGCAGTTCTTC.

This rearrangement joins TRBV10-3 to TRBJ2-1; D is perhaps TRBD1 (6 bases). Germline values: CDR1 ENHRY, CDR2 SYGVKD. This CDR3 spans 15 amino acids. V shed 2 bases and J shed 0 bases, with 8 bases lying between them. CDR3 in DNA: TGTGCCATCAGTGAGACAGGGAGCTCCTACAATGAGCAGTTCTTC. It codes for CAISETGSSYNEQFF.

The CDR3 sequence: CASSESPGYANTIYF. The CDR3 nucleotides are TGTGCCAGCAGTGAATCACCAGGGTACGCGAACACCATATATTTT. This chain joins TRBV25-1 and TRBJ1-3, with TRBD1 as a possible D gene (5 bases). Germline V gene sequence: CDR1 MGHDK, CDR2 SYGVNS. This CDR3 comprises 15 residues. With 1 base removed from V and 7 bases from J, the gap between germline ends came to 14 bases.

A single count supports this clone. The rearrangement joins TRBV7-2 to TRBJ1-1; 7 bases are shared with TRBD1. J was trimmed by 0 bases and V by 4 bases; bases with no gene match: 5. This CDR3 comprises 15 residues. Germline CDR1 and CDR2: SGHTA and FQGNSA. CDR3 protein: CASSSHQGVNTEAFF. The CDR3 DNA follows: TGTGCCAGCAGCTCGCATCAGGGGGTGAACACTGAAGCTTTCTTT.

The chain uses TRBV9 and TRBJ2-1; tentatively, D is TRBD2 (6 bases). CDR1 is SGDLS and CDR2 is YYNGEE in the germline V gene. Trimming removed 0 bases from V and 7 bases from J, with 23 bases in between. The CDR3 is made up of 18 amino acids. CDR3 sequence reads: CASSVARLATNWGNEQFF. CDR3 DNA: TGTGCCAGCAGCGTAGCTAGGCTAGCGACAAACTGGGGGAATGAGCAGTTCTTC.